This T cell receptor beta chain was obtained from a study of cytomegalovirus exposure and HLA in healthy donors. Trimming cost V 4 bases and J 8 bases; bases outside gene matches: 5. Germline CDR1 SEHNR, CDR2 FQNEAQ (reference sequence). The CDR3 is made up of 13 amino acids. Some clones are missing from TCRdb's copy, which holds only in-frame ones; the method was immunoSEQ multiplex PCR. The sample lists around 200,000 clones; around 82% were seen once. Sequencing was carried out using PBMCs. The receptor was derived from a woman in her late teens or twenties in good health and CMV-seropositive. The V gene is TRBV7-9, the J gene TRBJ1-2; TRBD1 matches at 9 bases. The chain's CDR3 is CASSYGQGRGYTF. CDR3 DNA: TGTGCCAGCAGCTACGGACAGGGGAGAGGCTACACCTTC.